This T cell receptor beta chain appears in the sequencing data of a study of regulatory T cells in long-lasting Graves disease. Notes on the study in general: Public clonotype sharing was higher in persistent than newly diagnosed patients. Persistent disease favored TRBV28, TRBJ1-2 and TRBJ2-5. TCR diversity was lower in persistent Graves' patients than in newly diagnosed ones.

CDR1 is ENHRY, CDR2 SYGVKD, per germline. The CDR3 sequence is 11 residues long. V lost 8 bases to trimming and J lost 7 bases; unmatched junction nucleotides: 4. Construction of the TCR beta libraries employed iRepertoire HTBI primers in conjunction with Arm-PCR of CDR3 regions. TCRdb re-called the multiplex PCR reads through MiXCR, storing one row per CDR3 protein. The table includes about 430,000 distinct CDR3 sequences, over 12% detected once. Time point denoted: newly diagnosed GD, antithyroid drugs for less than 3 months. Extracted PBMC RNA gave rise to the TCR library. Staff took roughly 9.1 milliliters of peripheral blood and put it into EDTA tubes. This clonotype was seen many times. Antigen: not known. This sample also appeared in a second study, on T cells in Graves' hyperthyroidism and ophthalmopathy.

The receptor was isolated from a woman aged 40 to 49 with Graves disease. The V call is TRBV10-3, the J call TRBJ1-1; TRBD1 aligns across 7 bases. Sequencing was performed on peripheral blood mononuclear cells (PBMCs), taken at new diagnosis, from a patient treated with antithyroid drugs. CDR3 residues: CAIRRDSEAFF. In DNA form, the CDR3 reads TGTGCCATCCGGAGGGACAGTGAAGCTTTCTTT.